This entry is about one T cell receptor (beta chain). The sample is drawn from a study of blood T cell repertoires in COVID-19. Germline values: CDR1 SGHRS, CDR2 YFSETQ. The CDR3 covers 15 residues. The V end was cut by 0 bases, the J end by 4 bases, with 14 bases between. In the original analysis: Estimation of nucleated cell counts was performed using reference gene primer amplification. TCRdb's copy holds only in-frame clones and misses some; the assay was immunoSEQ multiplex PCR. That table is the source of V, J and clone size, and D and trimming were worked out from the DNA. Of about 260,000 clones listed, approximately 86% were seen once; the top ten hold approximately 0.7%.

The clonotype originates from a human donor in a cohort sampled during active COVID-19. The genes are TRBV5-1 and TRBJ2-7; D is undetermined. The specimen was peripheral blood. The CDR3 spells CASSLGQEGAYEQYF. CDR3 DNA sequence: TGCGCCAGCAGCTTGGGACAAGAAGGCGCTTACGAGCAGTACTTC.